These T cell receptor beta chains were read from a single sample in a study of cytomegalovirus exposure and HLA in healthy donors. This table comes from immunoSEQ multiplex PCR, and its TCRdb copy is limited to in-frame clones, with some not included. The table records more than 150,000 clones, around 85% of them present only once. The sequenced material came from PBMCs. The receptors here all came from a middle-aged man in good health and CMV-seropositive. The CDR3 runs from the conserved cysteine through the conserved F or W. Each record gives: J gene, D gene, V gene, clone size, CDR3 DNA, CDR3 protein. The D gene is left open where the match is weak. Some rows have no size entry. The others give once, few or many, or a class for an expanded clone.

TRBJ1-2 TRBD1 TRBV7-9 NA TGTTCCAGCAGCTTACCGACAGGGACCTATGGCTACACCTTC CSSSLPTGTYGYTF
TRBJ2-6 NA TRBV9 NA TGTGCCAGCAGTGCGTTACAGCCTGGGGCCAACGTCCTGACTTTC CASSALQPGANVLTF
TRBJ2-3 NA TRBV14 NA TGTGCCAGCAGCCAAGACAGGGTCTCAGATACGCAGTATTTT CASSQDRVSDTQYF
TRBJ2-7 NA TRBV5-4 NA TGTGCCAGCAGCGGCCAGGGAACCTACGAGCAGTACTTC CASSGQGTYEQYF
TRBJ1-1 NA TRBV6-5 NA TGTGCCAGCAGTTACGAATTCGGGGGGGATAACACTGAAGCTTTCTTT CASSYEFGGDNTEAFF
TRBJ1-5 TRBD1 TRBV5-1 NA TGCGCCAGCAGCGCATCTACAGGGGTGGGTCAGCCCCAGCATTTT CASSASTGVGQPQHF
TRBJ1-1 NA TRBV15 NA TGTGCCACCAGCAGAGGGTTACAGGGTGGACCTGAAGCTTTCTTT CATSRGLQGGPEAFF
TRBJ1-2 NA TRBV2 NA TGTGCCAGCACAAGGGGAATGAAATATGGCTACACCTTC CASTRGMKYGYTF
TRBJ1-1 TRBD1 TRBV11-3 NA TGTGCCAGCAGCTCCCACGCGGGGACAGTGGCTTTCTTT CASSSHAGTVAFF
TRBJ1-5 TRBD1 TRBV7-2 few TGTGCCAGCGGCAGGGGGCGGGATCAGCCCCAGCATTTT CASGRGRDQPQHF
TRBJ1-1 NA TRBV6-5 NA TGTGCCAGCAGTTGGGCAGGAAGTACTGAAGCTTTCTTT CASSWAGSTEAFF
TRBJ2-1 NA TRBV12-2 once TGTGCAAGTCGCCCAGGACGGGGGGACAATGAGCAGTTCTTC CASRPGRGDNEQFF
TRBJ1-5 TRBD1 TRBV20-1 NA TGCAGTGGGGACAGGGGACAGCCCCAGCATTTT CSGDRGQPQHF
TRBJ2-3 TRBD2 TRBV6-1 NA TGTGCCAGCGGTGGCCGGGAGGGACTTATCCGCACAGATACGCAGTATTTT CASGGREGLIRTDTQYF
TRBJ1-6 NA TRBV9 NA TGTGCCAGCAGCGTAGAAGCAGGGGCGATTAATTCACCCCTCCACTTT CASSVEAGAINSPLHF
TRBJ1-1 NA TRBV30 NA TGTGCCTGGAGTGTACGGCAGGAGAACACTGAAGCTTTCTTT CAWSVRQENTEAFF
TRBJ2-7 TRBD1 TRBV7-2 NA TGTGCCAGCAGCTTAGCCCCGGGACAGTTGGCCCGTCAGTACTTC CASSLAPGQLARQYF
TRBJ2-5 TRBD2 TRBV9 NA TGTGCCAGCAGCGTAGCAGCGGGGGCCCTCCAAGAGACCCAGTACTTC CASSVAAGALQETQYF
TRBJ2-3 NA TRBV27 NA TGTGCCAGCATCCGGGGAGGGGGGGGCCGAAATACGCAGTATTTT CASIRGGGGRNTQYF
TRBJ2-2 TRBD2 TRBV5-1 NA TGCGCCAGCAGCTTGGCGACTAGCGGGGGGACAAACACCGGGGAGCTGTTTTTT CASSLATSGGTNTGELFF
TRBJ2-7 TRBD1 TRBV10-3 NA TGTGCCATCAGTCAGGGGGCCGACGAGCAGTACTTC CAISQGADEQYF
TRBJ1-3 TRBD1 TRBV4-2 NA TGTGCCAGCAGCCTCGGACAGGGAACAATTGGAAACACCATATATTTT CASSLGQGTIGNTIYF
TRBJ1-2 TRBD1 TRBV12-5 NA TGTGCTAGTGGCCCCGACAGGGTCTATGGCTACACCTTC CASGPDRVYGYTF
TRBJ1-3 NA TRBV9 NA TGTGCCAGCAGCGTAGCTTCAGGACAGTCCACGGGAGGAAACACCATATATTTT CASSVASGQSTGGNTIYF
TRBJ1-4 NA TRBV18 NA TGTGCCAGCTCACCTAGACAGAGTAATGAAAAACTGTTTTTT CASSPRQSNEKLFF
TRBJ2-7 TRBD1 TRBV18 NA TGTGCCAGCTCACCAGGGACAGTCCTCTACGAGCAGTACTTC CASSPGTVLYEQYF
TRBJ1-2 NA TRBV27 NA TGTGCCGCGGGATCATTAAACTATGGCTACACCTTC CAAGSLNYGYTF
TRBJ1-1 NA TRBV30 NA TGTGCCTGGAGTGTCAGAACAGGGACTGAAGCTTTCTTT CAWSVRTGTEAFF
TRBJ1-1 NA TRBV15 NA TGTGCCACCAGCAGAGCCAGGTTGAGGGCGAACACTGAAGCTTTCTTT CATSRARLRANTEAFF
TRBJ1-1 TRBD1 TRBV19 NA TGTGCCAGTACCAGGGGGTGGACTGAAGCTTTCTTT CASTRGWTEAFF
TRBJ1-1 NA TRBV7-9 NA TGTGCCAGCAGCCAGACAGAAAACACTGAAGCTTTCTTT CASSQTENTEAFF
TRBJ1-1 NA TRBV5-1 NA TGCGCCAGCAGCTTCATCGGGGTTACGACTGAAGCTTTCTTT CASSFIGVTTEAFF
TRBJ2-7 TRBD2 TRBV4-2 once TGTGCCAGCAGCCAGGGACAGAGCGGGGGGACCTACGAGCAGTACTTC CASSQGQSGGTYEQYF
TRBJ1-1 NA TRBV2 NA TGTGCCAGCAACGCAGGAAACAGCATAAGAAACACTGAAGCTTTCTTT CASNAGNSIRNTEAFF
TRBJ2-1 TRBD1 TRBV27 few TGTGCCAGCAAGAGCACCGGGACAGGGGGCAATGAGCAGTTCTTC CASKSTGTGGNEQFF
TRBJ1-5 TRBD1 TRBV5-5 NA TGTGCCAGCAGCTTGTCGGACAGGACCAATCAGCCCCAGCATTTT CASSLSDRTNQPQHF
TRBJ2-7 TRBD2 TRBV28 NA TGTGCCAGCAGTTTCGGCTTCGGGGGGGCCATGGCGTACGAGCAGTACTTC CASSFGFGGAMAYEQYF
TRBJ1-5 NA TRBV7-9 few TGTGCCAGCAGCATAGACGGGTTGAGGCCCCAGCATTTT CASSIDGLRPQHF